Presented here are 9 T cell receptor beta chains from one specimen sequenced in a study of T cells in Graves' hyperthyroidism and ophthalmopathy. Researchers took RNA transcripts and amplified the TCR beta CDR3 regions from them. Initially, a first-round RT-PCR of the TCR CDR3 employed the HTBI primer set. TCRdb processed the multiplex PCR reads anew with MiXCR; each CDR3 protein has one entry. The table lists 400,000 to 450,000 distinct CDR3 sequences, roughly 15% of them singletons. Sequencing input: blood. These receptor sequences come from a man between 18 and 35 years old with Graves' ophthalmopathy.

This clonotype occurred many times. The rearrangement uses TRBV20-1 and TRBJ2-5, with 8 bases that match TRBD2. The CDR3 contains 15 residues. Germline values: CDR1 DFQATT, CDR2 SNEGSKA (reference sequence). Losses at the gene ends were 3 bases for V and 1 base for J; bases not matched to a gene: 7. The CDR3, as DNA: TGCAGTGCTAGTGGACGGGAGGGCCCCCAAGAGACCCAGTACTTC. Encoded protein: CSASGREGPQETQYF.

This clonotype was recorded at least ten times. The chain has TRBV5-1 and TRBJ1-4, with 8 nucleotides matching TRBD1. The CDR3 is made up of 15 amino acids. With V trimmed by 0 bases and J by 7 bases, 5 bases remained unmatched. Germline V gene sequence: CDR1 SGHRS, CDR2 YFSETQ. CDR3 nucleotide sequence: TGCGCCAGCAGCTTGGGGGGACAGGAACCTGAAAAACTGTTTTTT. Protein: CASSLGGQEPEKLFF.

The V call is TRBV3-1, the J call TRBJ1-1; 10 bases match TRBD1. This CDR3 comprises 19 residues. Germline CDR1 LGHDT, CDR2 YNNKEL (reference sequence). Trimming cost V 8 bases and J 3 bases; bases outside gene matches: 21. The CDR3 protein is CASSRIPLGGQGKDTEAFF. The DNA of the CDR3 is TGTGCCAGCTCACGCATTCCCCTTGGGGGACAGGGGAAGGACACTGAAGCTTTCTTT.

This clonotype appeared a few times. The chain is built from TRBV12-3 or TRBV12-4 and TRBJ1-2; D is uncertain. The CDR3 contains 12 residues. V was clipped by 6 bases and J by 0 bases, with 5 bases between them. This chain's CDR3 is CASRVANYGYTF. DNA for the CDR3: TGTGCCAGCAGGGTGGCTAACTATGGCTACACCTTC.

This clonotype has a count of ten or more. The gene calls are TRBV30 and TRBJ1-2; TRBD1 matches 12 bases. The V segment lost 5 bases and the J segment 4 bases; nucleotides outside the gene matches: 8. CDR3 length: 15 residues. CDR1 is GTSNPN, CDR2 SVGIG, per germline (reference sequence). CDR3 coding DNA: TGTGCCTGGGACCCGGGACAGGGGGCAATCTATGGCTACACCTTC. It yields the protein CAWDPGQGAIYGYTF.

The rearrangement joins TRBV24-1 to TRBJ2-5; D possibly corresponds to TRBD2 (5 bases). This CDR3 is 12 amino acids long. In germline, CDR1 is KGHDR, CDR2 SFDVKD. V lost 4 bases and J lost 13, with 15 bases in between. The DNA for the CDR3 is TGTGCCACCAGTGACTCCGGGAACCGGGCGTACTTC. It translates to CATSDSGNRAYF.

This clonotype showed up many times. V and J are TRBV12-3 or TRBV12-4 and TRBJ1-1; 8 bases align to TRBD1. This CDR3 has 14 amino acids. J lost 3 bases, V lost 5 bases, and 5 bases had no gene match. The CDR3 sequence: CASSDRGIHTEAFF. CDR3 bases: TGTGCCAGCAGTGACAGGGGTATTCACACTGAAGCTTTCTTT.

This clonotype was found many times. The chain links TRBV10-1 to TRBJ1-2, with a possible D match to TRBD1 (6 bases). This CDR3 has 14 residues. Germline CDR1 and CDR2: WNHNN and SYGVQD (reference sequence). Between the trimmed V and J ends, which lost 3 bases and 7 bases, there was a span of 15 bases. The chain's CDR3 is CASSDGGSVVGYTF. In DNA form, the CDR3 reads TGCGCCAGCAGTGATGGGGGCTCCGTTGTTGGCTACACCTTC.

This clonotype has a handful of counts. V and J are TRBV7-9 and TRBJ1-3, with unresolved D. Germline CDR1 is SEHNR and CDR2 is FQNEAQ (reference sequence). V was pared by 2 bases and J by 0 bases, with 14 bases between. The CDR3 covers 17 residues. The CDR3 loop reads CASSLNDFTHSGNTIYF. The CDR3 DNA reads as TGTGCCAGCAGCTTAAACGATTTCACACACTCTGGAAACACCATATATTTT. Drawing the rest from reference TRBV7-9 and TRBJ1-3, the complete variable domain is DTGVSQNPRHKITKRGQNVTFRCDPISEHNRLYWYRQTLGQGPEFLTYFQNEAQLEKSRLLSDRFSAERPKGSFSTLEIQRTEQGDSAMYLCASSLNDFTHSGNTIYFGEGSWLTVV.